Sequencing of this T cell receptor (beta chain) was carried out in a study of cytomegalovirus exposure and HLA in healthy donors. Background on the study: Drawn from HLA-typed donors, 83 million or so unique TCRs were held in an early data release. Study-wide findings and caveats: After further analysis at a later stage, 17,000 or so TCR beta sequences were associated with HLA alleles at 0.05 false discovery rate.

The sample holds a few counts of this clone. Its target is not known. At collection, donors were nominally healthy, but unrecorded immune exposures were probable. CDR3 length: 13 amino acids. Germline CDR1 and CDR2: SGHTA and FQGTGA. The V end was cut by 8 bases, the J end by 5 bases, with 15 bases between. Primers included in the PCR were 60 Vbeta and 13 Jbeta primers. Measured with immunoSEQ multiplex PCR; TCRdb has only the in-frame clones, and not every one. The table shows more than 80,000 clones, with less than 80% occurring only once. V and J are TRBV7-3 and TRBJ2-5, with a tentative D call TRBD1 (6 bases). The sequenced sample was PBMCs. This sequence originates from a man aged 55 to 70 in good health and CMV-seronegative. The CDR3 DNA follows: TGTGCCAGCGCTTCGGGACAAGGCGAGACCCAGTACTTC. Encoded protein: CASASGQGETQYF.